These 32 T cell receptor beta chains came from one sample sequenced in a study of OX40 agonist ivuxolimab in advanced cancers. Clones were sequenced by immunoSEQ multiplex PCR, and TCRdb holds only the in-frame ones, with some missing. The table shows approximately 60,000 clones, with approximately 80% occurring only once. The specimen was CD4+ or CD8+ T cells sorted from blood, collected in a trial of the OX40 agonist ivuxolimab. The receptors stem from an adult with an advanced solid tumor such as melanoma, head and neck, liver or kidney cancer.

The J gene is TRBJ2-5, the V gene TRBV19; 10 positions agree with TRBD2. J gave up 3 bases and V 5 bases, and 6 bases lay outside the gene matches. The germline V gene has CDR1 LNHDA and CDR2 SQIVND (reference sequence). The CDR3 is 15 residues long. The CDR3 loop reads CASSAKRGGEETQYF. The CDR3 DNA sequence: TGTGCCAGTAGTGCAAAGCGGGGGGGCGAAGAGACCCAGTACTTC.

This clone appeared a single time. This chain connects TRBV7-9 to TRBJ2-1; D ambiguous. V lost 1 base to trimming and J lost 7 bases, with 5 bases between them. The CDR3 is 12 residues long. The germline gives CDR1 SEHNR, CDR2 FQNEAQ (reference sequence). CDR3 nucleotide sequence: TGTGCCAGCAGCTTAGTGGGGAATGAGCAGTTCTTC. Its protein product is CASSLVGNEQFF.

The chain recombines TRBV7-6 with TRBJ2-1, with 14 bases lining up with TRBD2. Germline V gene lookup returns CDR1 SGHVS and CDR2 FNYEAQ. The V and J ends lost 5 bases and 7 bases, in that order; junction bases with no gene match: 4. This CDR3 has 15 residues. The CDR3 is CASSTGTSGSNEQFF. CDR3 DNA sequence: TGTGCCAGCAGCACAGGGACTAGCGGGAGTAATGAGCAGTTCTTC.

This sequence joins TRBV14 and TRBJ1-2; 7 nucleotides match TRBD1. The V gene end was trimmed by 0 bases and the J gene end by 7 bases; junction bases not matched to a gene: 11. Per the germline V gene, CDR1 is SGHDN and CDR2 is FVKESK. CDR3 length equals 16 residues. The CDR3 region is CASSQDRSRGISGYTF. The CDR3 DNA sequence: TGTGCCAGCAGCCAAGATCGGAGCAGGGGGATCTCTGGCTACACCTTC.

The gene calls are TRBV11-3 and TRBJ1-1; no clear D. The CDR3 is 17 amino acids. V was trimmed by 1 base and J by 2 bases, leaving 17 bases between them. The germline V gene encodes CDR1 SGHNT and CDR2 YENEEA. The CDR3 nucleotides are TGTGCCAGCAGCTTAGTTGGTTGGGCCGAACTCAACACTGAAGCTTTCTTT. Protein sequence: CASSLVGWAELNTEAFF.

The chain uses TRBV6-4 and TRBJ2-5; D might be TRBD2 (6 bases). The J call could be wrong; TRBJ2-7 is a better fit for the DNA end. From germline, CDR1 is MRHNA and CDR2 SNTAGT. CDR3 length: 15 residues. CDR3 region: CASSDSGTPNDEQYF. The CDR3 coding sequence is TGTGCCAGCAGTGACTCCGGGACTCCGAATGACGAGCAGTACTTC.

V gene TRBV5-1 combines with J gene TRBJ2-4, with TRBD1 matching over 11 bases. Trimming at V came to 4 bases and at J to 3 bases, leaving 6 bases not matched to a gene. There are 16 residues in the CDR3. In germline, CDR1 is SGHRS, CDR2 YFSETQ. CDR3 in amino acids: CASSRTGTGGKNIQYF. The CDR3 DNA reads as TGCGCCAGCAGCAGGACCGGGACAGGGGGCAAAAACATTCAGTACTTC.

The chain joins TRBV4-3 to TRBJ1-2, with D maybe TRBD1 (5 bases). CDR1 is LGHNA, CDR2 YSLEER, per germline. This CDR3 has 16 residues. Deletions cut 1 base from V and 3 bases from J, with 15 bases between. DNA for the CDR3: TGCGCCAGCAGCCAAGCGCGGGGGAGGGTAGACTATGGCTACACCTTC. It yields the protein CASSQARGRVDYGYTF.

CDR3 in DNA: TGTGCCAGCAGCTTGCAATCGCCTAGCGGGGTCGATGAGCAGTTCTTC. Translated, it gives CASSLQSPSGVDEQFF. This chain joins TRBV7-9 and TRBJ2-1; TRBD2 matches at 9 bases. Germline CDR1 reads SEHNR; CDR2 reads FQNEAQ (reference sequence). CDR3 length: 16 amino acids. The V gene end was trimmed by 3 bases and the J gene end by 8 bases; junction bases not matched to a gene: 11.

The chain is built from TRBV5-5 and TRBJ2-7, with D possibly being TRBD1 or TRBD2 (6 bases each). V lost 4 bases to trimming and J lost 5 bases, with 19 bases between them. Germline CDR1 and CDR2: SGHKS and YYEKEE (reference sequence). The CDR3 length is 15 residues. The CDR3 sequence is CASSPISGGGNEQYF. Written as DNA, the CDR3 is TGTGCCAGCAGCCCAATTAGCGGAGGGGGGAACGAGCAGTACTTC. Supplemented by reference TRBV5-5 and TRBJ2-7, the full variable domain reads DAGVTQSPTHLIKTRGQQVTLRCSPISGHKSVSWYQQVLGQGPQFIFQYYEKEERGRGNFPDRFSARQFPNYSSELNVNALLLGDSALYLCASSPISGGGNEQYFGPGTRLTVT.

The chain links TRBV5-4 to TRBJ1-6; tentatively, D is TRBD1 (5 bases). This CDR3 is 15 amino acids long. CDR1 is SGHNT, CDR2 YYREEE, per germline (reference sequence). Between the trimmed V and J ends, which lost 4 bases and 1 base, there was a span of 9 bases. CDR3 loop: CASSIDRSYNSPLHF. The CDR3 coding sequence is TGTGCCAGCAGCATAGACAGATCCTATAATTCACCCCTCCACTTT.

The CDR3 is CASSAPSWDRAADTQYF. For the CDR3, the DNA is TGTGCCAGCAGCGCCCCCAGCTGGGACAGGGCTGCAGATACGCAGTATTTT. This chain links TRBV9 with TRBJ2-3; 9 nucleotides match TRBD1. CDR1 SGDLS and CDR2 YYNGEE come from the germline V gene. The V segment lost 3 bases and the J segment 4 bases; nucleotides outside the gene matches: 12. The CDR3 consists of 17 residues. The full variable domain, with the rest looked up from reference TRBV9 and TRBJ2-3, is DSGVTQTPKHLITATGQRVTLRCSPRSGDLSVYWYQQSLDQGLQFLIQYYNGEERAKGNILERFSAQQFPDLHSELNLSSLELGDSALYFCASSAPSWDRAADTQYFGPGTRLTVL.

The J gene is TRBJ2-7, the V gene TRBV7-2, with TRBD1 as a possible D gene (6 bases). CDR3 length: 12 residues. V lost 4 bases and J 5 bases, leaving 9 bases between the germline ends. Per germline, CDR1 SGHTA and CDR2 FQGNSA. This CDR3 is CASSSRGDEQYF. The CDR3 region has the DNA TGTGCCAGCAGCTCCAGGGGAGACGAGCAGTACTTC.

This clone showed up just once. The chain carries TRBV19 and TRBJ2-5; the D is unclear. The CDR3 extends over 13 amino acids. V lost 0 bases and J 2 bases, leaving 4 bases between the germline ends. Germline CDR1 LNHDA, CDR2 SQIVND (reference sequence). Here the CDR3 reads CASSIDSQETQYF. The DNA of the CDR3 is TGTGCCAGTAGTATAGATAGTCAAGAGACCCAGTACTTC. Combining the CDR3 with reference TRBV19 and TRBJ2-5 gives the whole variable domain DGGITQSPKYLFRKEGQNVTLSCEQNLNHDAMYWYRQDPGQGLRLIYYSQIVNDFQKGDIAEGYSVSREKKESFPLTVTSAQKNPTAFYLCASSIDSQETQYFGPGTRLLVL.

V is TRBV6-5 and J is TRBJ2-1, with 8 bases aligning to TRBD1. CDR3 length: 16 amino acids. V gave up 0 bases and J gave up 7 bases; unmatched junction bases: 8. The germline V gene encodes CDR1 MNHEY and CDR2 SVGAGI. CDR3 protein: CASSYSRGTGGNEQFF. As DNA, the CDR3 is TGTGCCAGCAGTTACTCGAGAGGGACAGGAGGGAATGAGCAGTTCTTC.

The chain combines TRBV5-1 with TRBJ2-7, with 7 bases aligning to TRBD2. The CDR3 runs to 14 residues. J gave up 7 bases and V 8 bases, and 15 bases lay outside the gene matches. CDR1 is SGHRS, CDR2 YFSETQ, per germline. The CDR3, as DNA: TGCGCCAGTTCATCCGGGACTATACTACGGGAGCAGTACTTC. It codes for CASSSGTILREQYF.

The DNA for the CDR3 is TGTGCCACTCAGAGGGAGGGGGCCACCGGGGAGCTGTTTTTT. The encoded protein is CATQREGATGELFF. V gene TRBV10-3 combines with J gene TRBJ2-2; D could derive from TRBD1 or TRBD2 (7 bases each). The germline V and J ends were trimmed by 10 bases and 4 bases, with 16 bases remaining between them. This CDR3 has 14 amino acids. Germline V gene sequence: CDR1 ENHRY, CDR2 SYGVKD.

The gene calls are TRBV5-5 and TRBJ1-1, with D perhaps matching TRBD1 (5 bases). Trimming left V 4 bases short and J 1 base short, with 20 bases between. This CDR3 spans 17 amino acids. CDR1 SGHKS and CDR2 YYEKEE come from the germline V gene (reference sequence). The CDR3 spells CASSPRGTGVANTEAFF. In DNA, the CDR3 is TGTGCCAGCAGCCCAAGAGGGACGGGTGTAGCGAACACTGAAGCTTTCTTT.

The chain uses TRBV10-3 and TRBJ1-5; possible D gene TRBD1, 6 bases. Germline V CDR1 and CDR2: ENHRY, SYGVKD. The CDR3 covers 13 residues. The V and J ends lost 5 bases and 5 bases respectively, with 10 bases between them. CDR3 bases: TGTGCCATCAGTTGGACAGTAGATCAGCCCCAGCATTTT. This gives the protein CAISWTVDQPQHF.

V gene TRBV5-1 combines with J gene TRBJ1-1; 7 nucleotides line up with TRBD1. This CDR3 spans 18 amino acids. Germline CDR1 and CDR2: SGHRS and YFSETQ. The J segment lost 6 bases and the V segment lost 4 bases, leaving 21 bases of the junction unmatched. The CDR3, as DNA: TGCGCCAGCAGCCCGACAGGGTTACTGGAGGCTAGGATCTCTGAAGCTTTCTTT. Its protein product is CASSPTGLLEARISEAFF.

The rearrangement joins TRBV30 to TRBJ1-1; possibly TRBD1 for D (5 bases). The CDR3 length is 12 residues. The V and J ends lost 3 bases and 3 bases respectively, with 8 bases between them. In germline, CDR1 is GTSNPN, CDR2 SVGIG (reference sequence). The chain's CDR3 is CAWRMGDTEAFF. CDR3 nucleotides: TGTGCCTGGAGAATGGGGGACACTGAAGCTTTCTTT.

The chain couples TRBV19 to TRBJ2-1; maybe TRBD2 (6 bases). The V gene's germline CDR1 is LNHDA and CDR2 SQIVND (reference sequence). Trimming removed 1 base at V and 4 bases at J, with 14 bases between. The CDR3 covers 16 residues. Here the CDR3 DNA reads TGTGCCAGTAGTATAGTTCCAGCGGGTGTGTACAATGAGCAGTTCTTC. This gives the protein CASSIVPAGVYNEQFF. Full variable domain (remainder filled in from reference TRBV19 and TRBJ2-1): DGGITQSPKYLFRKEGQNVTLSCEQNLNHDAMYWYRQDPGQGLRLIYYSQIVNDFQKGDIAEGYSVSREKKESFPLTVTSAQKNPTAFYLCASSIVPAGVYNEQFFGPGTRLTVL.

This CDR3 is CASSQETDWSSGNTIYF. CDR3 DNA sequence: TGTGCCAGCAGCCAGGAGACCGACTGGAGCTCTGGAAACACCATATATTTT. The rearrangement uses TRBV4-2 and TRBJ1-3; D is ambiguous. This CDR3 contains 17 residues. Germline-derived CDR1 and CDR2 are LGHNA and YNFKEQ. Trimming took off 3 bases at V and 0 bases at J, with 15 bases between the two ends.

The chain uses TRBV9 and TRBJ2-1, with 15 bases lining up with TRBD2. The CDR3 sequence is 18 residues long. After removal of 3 bases from V and 7 bases from J, the junction contained 11 bases not matched to a gene. Germline lookup yields CDR1 SGDLS and CDR2 YYNGEE. The CDR3 region is CASSEGLAGGAGRNEQFF. The CDR3 region has the DNA TGTGCCAGCAGCGAGGGACTAGCGGGAGGAGCAGGGAGGAATGAGCAGTTCTTC.

The V gene is TRBV5-6, the J gene TRBJ2-7; D not resolved. Trimming stripped 0 bases from V and 0 bases from J, with 4 bases between. The CDR3 consists of 13 residues. The germline V gene encodes CDR1 SGHDT and CDR2 YYEEEE. The CDR3 protein is CASSLAVSYEQYF. The CDR3 DNA is TGTGCCAGCAGCTTGGCAGTCTCCTACGAGCAGTACTTC.

V usage is TRBV15 and J usage is TRBJ1-1; no clear D gene. Germline values: CDR1 LNHNV, CDR2 YYDKDF (reference sequence). The CDR3 extends over 15 amino acids. The ends were cut back, 0 bases at V and 4 bases at J, with 12 bases in the middle. The CDR3, as DNA: TGTGCCACCAGCAGAGAAAGGGAGGTGGCCACTGAAGCTTTCTTT. Translated, it gives CATSREREVATEAFF.

This clone was seen just once. The CDR3 region has the DNA TGTGCCAGAAGCTTGGGCCGGGACAGGGGGCCTGGGGCCAACGTCCTGACTTTC. Its protein product is CARSLGRDRGPGANVLTF. J is TRBJ2-6 and V is TRBV5-3, with 12 bases that match TRBD1. TRBV5-3 is an open reading frame whose function is uncertain. V trimming: 0 bases; J trimming: 2 bases; junction bases outside the gene matches: 3. The CDR3 is 18 amino acids.

This chain uses TRBV18 with TRBJ2-1, with unresolved D. Per germline, CDR1 KGHSH and CDR2 LQKENI. Trimming pared 4 bases from V and 6 bases from J, leaving 13 bases between. The CDR3 consists of 14 residues. Written as DNA, the CDR3 is TGTGCCAGCTCACAAACTAAAAGCGCCAATGAGCAGTTCTTC. Encoded protein: CASSQTKSANEQFF.

The genes are TRBV29-1 and TRBJ2-3; no reliable D call. CDR1 is SQVTM and CDR2 is ANQGSEA in the germline V gene. Trimming left V 4 bases short and J 0 bases short, with 14 bases between. This CDR3 region has 15 residues. The CDR3 is CSVARNNPSTDTQYF. The DNA of the CDR3 is TGCAGCGTTGCCCGGAACAACCCTAGCACAGATACGCAGTATTTT.

This clone has a single count. J is TRBJ2-2 and V is TRBV5-6, with D tentatively TRBD1 or TRBD2 (5 bases each). V gave up 1 base and J gave up 0 bases, with 13 bases separating them. The CDR3 is made up of 17 amino acids. Germline V CDR1 and CDR2: SGHDT, YYEEEE. CDR3 DNA: TGTGCCAGCAGCTTGCGGGGCCAGGGCTCGAACACCGGGGAGCTGTTTTTT. Translating it yields CASSLRGQGSNTGELFF.

The V gene is TRBV4-3, the J gene TRBJ2-5; no reliable D call. V was pared by 2 bases and J by 5 bases, with 9 bases between. The CDR3 is 13 residues long. Germline CDR1 and CDR2: LGHNA and YSLEER. CDR3 residues: CASSQHRAETQYF. CDR3 DNA sequence: TGCGCCAGCAGCCAACATCGGGCCGAGACCCAGTACTTC.

V and J are TRBV5-4 and TRBJ2-7; D is perhaps TRBD1 (6 bases). The germline V and J ends were trimmed by 4 bases and 1 base, with 15 bases remaining between them. The germline V gene has CDR1 SGHNT and CDR2 YYREEE (reference sequence). This CDR3 has 15 amino acids. CDR3 protein: CASSQDRYPSYEQYF. Here the CDR3 DNA reads TGTGCCAGCAGCCAAGACAGGTACCCATCCTACGAGCAGTACTTC.